This note documents a single T cell receptor beta chain sequence. Its antigen is not identified. Germline V CDR1 and CDR2: SGHTA, FQGNSA. V was clipped by 4 bases and J by 7 bases, with 13 bases between them. CDR3 size: 13 residues. The sample belongs to a study of T cell responses to AZD1222 COVID-19 vaccine. Across the study: Analyses pooled second doses at about 4 or about 12 weeks. General study points: Reports indicate that nearly half of spike-specific TCRs are directed at unmutated variant regions.

Assay used: immunoSEQ multiplex PCR; TCRdb lists only in-frame clones, some missing. The repertoire holds roughly 100,000 clones, with 85% to 90% as singletons. The sequence derives from an adult in good health. The chain has TRBV7-2 and TRBJ1-2; D uncertain. Sequences were derived from peripheral blood, sampled on day 0 of AZD1222 vaccination. DNA of the CDR3: TGTGCCAGCAGCTCTCGGACGGGTCCTGGCTACACCTTC. It specifies CASSSRTGPGYTF.